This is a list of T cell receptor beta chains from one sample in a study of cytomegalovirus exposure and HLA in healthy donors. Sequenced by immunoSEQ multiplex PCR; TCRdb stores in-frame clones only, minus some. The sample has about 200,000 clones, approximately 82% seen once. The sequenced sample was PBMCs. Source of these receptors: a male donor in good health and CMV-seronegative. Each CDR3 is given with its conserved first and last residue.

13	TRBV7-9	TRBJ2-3	CASSPEAGDTQYF
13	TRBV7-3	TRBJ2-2	CASGATGTGELFF
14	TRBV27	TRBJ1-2	CASSTNRGRGGYTF
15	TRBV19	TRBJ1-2	CASSPPFRGNYGYTF
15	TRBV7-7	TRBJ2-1	CASSLGLAGGGEQFF
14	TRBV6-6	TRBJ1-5	CASQALYSNQPQHF
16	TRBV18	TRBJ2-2	CASSPNLAGEVGELFF
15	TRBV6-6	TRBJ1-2	CASSLRQGFNYGYTF
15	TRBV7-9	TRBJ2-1	CASSLVSRAWNEQFF
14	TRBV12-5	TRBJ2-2	CASGLGGRTGELFF
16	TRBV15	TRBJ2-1	CATSRDRLAGGPGQFF
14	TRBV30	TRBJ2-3	CAWEWAPSTDTQYF
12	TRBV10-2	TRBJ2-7	CASSAFSYEQYF
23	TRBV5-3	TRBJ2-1	CARSRPHKKSGTSGRCPVDEQFF
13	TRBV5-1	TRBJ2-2	CASSWDITGELFF
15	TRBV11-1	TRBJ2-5	CASSKDRGRWETQYF
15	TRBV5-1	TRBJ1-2	CASSYRQGKWYGYTF
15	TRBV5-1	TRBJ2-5	CASSLESQLLGTQYF
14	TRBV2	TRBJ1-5	CASSRGDGNQPQHF
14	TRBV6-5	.	CASRAERETYEQYF
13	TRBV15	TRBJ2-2	CATTRGDTGELFF